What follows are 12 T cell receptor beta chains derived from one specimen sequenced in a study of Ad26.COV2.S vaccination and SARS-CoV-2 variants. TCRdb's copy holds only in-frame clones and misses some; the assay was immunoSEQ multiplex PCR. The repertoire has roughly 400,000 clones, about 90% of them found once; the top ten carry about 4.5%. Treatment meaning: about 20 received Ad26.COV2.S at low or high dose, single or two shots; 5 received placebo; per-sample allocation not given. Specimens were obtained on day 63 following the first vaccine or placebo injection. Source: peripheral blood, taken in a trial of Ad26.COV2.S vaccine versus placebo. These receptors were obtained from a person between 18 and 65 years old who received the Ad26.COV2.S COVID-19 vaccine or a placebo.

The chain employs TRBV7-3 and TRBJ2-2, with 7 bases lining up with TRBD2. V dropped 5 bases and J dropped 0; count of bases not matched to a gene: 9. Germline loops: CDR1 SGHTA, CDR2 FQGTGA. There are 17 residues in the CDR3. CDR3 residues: CASSGQGTKSNTGELFF. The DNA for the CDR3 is TGTGCCAGCAGCGGCCAAGGGACTAAATCGAACACCGGGGAGCTGTTTTTT.

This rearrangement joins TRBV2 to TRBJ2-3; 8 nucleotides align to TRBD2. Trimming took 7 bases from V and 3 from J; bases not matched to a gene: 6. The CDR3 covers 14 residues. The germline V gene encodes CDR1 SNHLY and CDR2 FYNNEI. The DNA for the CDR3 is TGTGCCAGCATTACGGGAGGGCCTACAGATACGCAGTATTTT. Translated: CASITGGPTDTQYF.

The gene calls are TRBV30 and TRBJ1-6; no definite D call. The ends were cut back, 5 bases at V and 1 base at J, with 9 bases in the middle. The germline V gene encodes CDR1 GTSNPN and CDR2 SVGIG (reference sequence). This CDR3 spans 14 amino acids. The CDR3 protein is CAWGGESYNSPLHF. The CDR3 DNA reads TGTGCCTGGGGAGGAGAGTCCTATAATTCACCCCTCCACTTT.

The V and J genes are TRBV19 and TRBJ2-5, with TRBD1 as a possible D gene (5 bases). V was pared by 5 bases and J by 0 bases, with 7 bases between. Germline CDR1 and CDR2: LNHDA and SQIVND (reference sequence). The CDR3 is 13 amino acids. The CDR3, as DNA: TGTGCCAGTAGTTCACAGGACCAAGAGACCCAGTACTTC. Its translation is CASSSQDQETQYF.

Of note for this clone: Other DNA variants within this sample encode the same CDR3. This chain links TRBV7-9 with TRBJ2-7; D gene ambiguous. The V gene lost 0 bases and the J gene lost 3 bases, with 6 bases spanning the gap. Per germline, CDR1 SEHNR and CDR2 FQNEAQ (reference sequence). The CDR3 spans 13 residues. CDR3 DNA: TGTGCCAGCAGCTTAGCTGGCAGCTACGAGCAGTACTTC. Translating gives CASSLAGSYEQYF.

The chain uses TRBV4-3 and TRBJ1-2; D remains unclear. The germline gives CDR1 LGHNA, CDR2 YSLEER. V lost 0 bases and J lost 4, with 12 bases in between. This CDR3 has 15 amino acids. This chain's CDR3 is CASSQDRAVSYGYTF. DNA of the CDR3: TGCGCCAGCAGCCAAGATCGGGCCGTTAGCTATGGCTACACCTTC.

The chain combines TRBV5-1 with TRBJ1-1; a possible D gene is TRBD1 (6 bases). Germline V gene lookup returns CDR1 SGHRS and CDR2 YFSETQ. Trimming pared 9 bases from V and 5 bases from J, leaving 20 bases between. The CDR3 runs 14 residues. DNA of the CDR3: TGCGCCAACAGATACAGGGACCCAGGGACTGAAGCTTTCTTT. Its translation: CANRYRDPGTEAFF.

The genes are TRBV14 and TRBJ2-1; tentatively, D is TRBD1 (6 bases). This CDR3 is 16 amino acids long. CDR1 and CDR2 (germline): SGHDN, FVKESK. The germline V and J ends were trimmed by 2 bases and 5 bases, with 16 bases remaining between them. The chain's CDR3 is CASSQMGAAPHNEQFF. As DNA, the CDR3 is TGTGCCAGCAGCCAAATGGGGGCGGCCCCCCACAATGAGCAGTTCTTC. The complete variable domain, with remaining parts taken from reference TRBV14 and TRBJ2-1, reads EAGVTQFPSHSVIEKGQTVTLRCDPISGHDNLYWYRRVMGKEIKFLLHFVKESKQDESGMPNNRFLAERTGGTYSTLKVQPAELEDSGVYFCASSQMGAAPHNEQFFGPGTRLTVL.

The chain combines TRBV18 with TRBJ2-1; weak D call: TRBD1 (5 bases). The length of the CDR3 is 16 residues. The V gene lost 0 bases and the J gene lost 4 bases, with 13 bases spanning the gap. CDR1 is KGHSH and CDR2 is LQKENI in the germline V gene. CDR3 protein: CASSPPSQGTYNEQFF. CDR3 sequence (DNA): TGTGCCAGCTCACCACCTAGCCAGGGTACATACAATGAGCAGTTCTTC.

The CDR3 DNA reads as TGTGCCAGCAGCCCGTCCGGAGGAGGGTCCTACGAGCAGTACTTC. Its translation: CASSPSGGGSYEQYF. The V call is TRBV7-9, the J call TRBJ2-7, with D possibly being TRBD2 (6 bases). Per the germline V gene, CDR1 is SEHNR and CDR2 is FQNEAQ (reference sequence). The V end was cut by 5 bases, the J end by 1 base, with 15 bases between. The CDR3 is 15 residues long.

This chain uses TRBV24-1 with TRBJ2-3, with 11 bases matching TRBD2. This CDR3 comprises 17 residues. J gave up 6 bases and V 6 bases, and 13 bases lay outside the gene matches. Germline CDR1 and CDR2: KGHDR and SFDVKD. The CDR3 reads CATSKLAGENGSDTQYF. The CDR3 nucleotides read TGTGCCACCAGTAAACTAGCGGGAGAGAATGGGAGCGATACGCAGTATTTT.

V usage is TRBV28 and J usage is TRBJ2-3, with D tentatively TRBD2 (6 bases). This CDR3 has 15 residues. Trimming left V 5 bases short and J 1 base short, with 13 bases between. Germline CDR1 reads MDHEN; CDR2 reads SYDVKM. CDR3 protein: CASSVLALGTDTQYF. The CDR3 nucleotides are TGTGCCAGCAGTGTACTAGCCTTGGGCACAGATACGCAGTATTTT.